Detailed here is one TCR beta chain. What it binds is unknown. Time point indicated: baseline, week 1 (first vaccination visit). As to treatment: pre-vaccination baseline after standard-of-care therapy. V lost 2 bases, J lost 12 bases, and 17 bases lay in between. Germline V gene lookup returns CDR1 GTSNPN and CDR2 SVGIG (reference sequence). The CDR3 consists of 12 residues. This specimen belongs to a study of a mutant IDH1 vaccine in newly diagnosed glioma. Study overall: Treated patients were roughly 62% male, approximately 38% female, mean age about 43 years. Receipt of radiotherapy, temozolomide, or both preceded the study, and most received both. Findings and limits, study-wide: Evidence of vaccine-induced immune responses was documented in less than 95% of patients.

Sequenced by immunoSEQ multiplex PCR; TCRdb stores in-frame clones only, minus some. The data hold 75,000 to 100,000 clones, with 80% to 90% observed a single time. The chain carries TRBV30 and TRBJ2-7; tentatively, D is TRBD2 (6 bases). Source: PBMCs, taken from a glioma patient treated with radiotherapy, temozolomide or both. The TCR originated in a woman aged 50 to 60 with glioma. CDR3 region: CAWSQTRRARYF. Written as DNA, the CDR3 is TGTGCCTGGAGTCAAACAAGGAGGGCGCGGTACTTC.